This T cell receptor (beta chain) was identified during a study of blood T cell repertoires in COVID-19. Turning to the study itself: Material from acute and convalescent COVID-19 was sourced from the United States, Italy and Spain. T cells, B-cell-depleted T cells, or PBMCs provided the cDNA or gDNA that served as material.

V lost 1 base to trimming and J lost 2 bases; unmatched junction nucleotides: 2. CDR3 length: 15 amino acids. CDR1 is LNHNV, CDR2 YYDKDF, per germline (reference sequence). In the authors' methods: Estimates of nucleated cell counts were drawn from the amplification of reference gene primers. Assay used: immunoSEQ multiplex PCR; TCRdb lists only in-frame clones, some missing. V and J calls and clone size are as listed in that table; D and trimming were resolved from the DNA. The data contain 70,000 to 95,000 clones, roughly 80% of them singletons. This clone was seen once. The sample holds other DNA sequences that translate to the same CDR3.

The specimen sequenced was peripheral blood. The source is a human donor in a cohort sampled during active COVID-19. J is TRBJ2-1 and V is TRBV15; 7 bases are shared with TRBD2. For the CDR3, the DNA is TGTGCCACCAGCAGAGGGGGGGGAGCCTACAATGAGCAGTTCTTC. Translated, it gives CATSRGGGAYNEQFF. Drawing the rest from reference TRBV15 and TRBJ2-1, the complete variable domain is DAMVIQNPRYQVTQFGKPVTLSCSQTLNHNVMYWYQQKSSQAPKLLFHYYDKDFNNEADTPDNFQSRRPNTSFCFLDIRSPGLGDTAMYLCATSRGGGAYNEQFFGPGTRLTVL.